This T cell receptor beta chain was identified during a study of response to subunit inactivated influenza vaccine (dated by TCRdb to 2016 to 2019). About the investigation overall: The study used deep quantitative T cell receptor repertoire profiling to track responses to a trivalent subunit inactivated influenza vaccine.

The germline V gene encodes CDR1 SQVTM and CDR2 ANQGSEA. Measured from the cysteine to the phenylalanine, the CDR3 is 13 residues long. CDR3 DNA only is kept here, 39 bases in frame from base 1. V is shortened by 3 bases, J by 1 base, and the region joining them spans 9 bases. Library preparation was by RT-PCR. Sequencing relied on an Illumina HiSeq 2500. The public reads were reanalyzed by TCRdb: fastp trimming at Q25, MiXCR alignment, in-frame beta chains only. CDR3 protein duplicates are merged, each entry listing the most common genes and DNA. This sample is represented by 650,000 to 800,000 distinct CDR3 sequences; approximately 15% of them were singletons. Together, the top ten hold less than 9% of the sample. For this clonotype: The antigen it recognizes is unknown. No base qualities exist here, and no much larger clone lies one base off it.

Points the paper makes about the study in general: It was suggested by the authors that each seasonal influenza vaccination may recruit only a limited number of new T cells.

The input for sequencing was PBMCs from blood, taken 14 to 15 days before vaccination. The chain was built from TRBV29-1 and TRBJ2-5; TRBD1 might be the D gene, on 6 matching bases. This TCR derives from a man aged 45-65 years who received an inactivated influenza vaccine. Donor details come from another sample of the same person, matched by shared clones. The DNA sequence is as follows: TGCAGCGTTGACCCAGGGGTCCAAGAGACCCAGTACTTC. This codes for CSVDPGVQETQYF.